The 26 T cell receptor beta chains in this list originate from one sample, sequenced in a study of blood T cell repertoires in COVID-19. Clones were sequenced by immunoSEQ multiplex PCR, and TCRdb holds only the in-frame ones, with some missing. The repertoire includes under 150,000 clones, around four fifths of them detected once, and about 6.1% sits in the top ten. The material sequenced was PBMCs or T cells enriched from blood (not recorded which). These receptors were collected from a woman in her 40s who had recovered from COVID-19.

The rearrangement uses TRBV7-9 and TRBJ2-2, with D possibly being TRBD2 (5 bases). Trimming took 2 bases from V and 4 from J, leaving 11 bases between them. There are 15 residues in the CDR3. Germline V gene lookup returns CDR1 SEHNR and CDR2 FQNEAQ (reference sequence). The CDR3 DNA sequence: TGTGCCAGCAGCTTAAAAGGAGAGGGCACCGGGGAGCTGTTTTTT. It specifies CASSLKGEGTGELFF.

This clone is a singleton in its sample. The rearrangement links TRBV29-1 to TRBJ2-7, with TRBD1 matching over 7 bases. This CDR3 spans 12 amino acids. The germline V gene encodes CDR1 SQVTM and CDR2 ANQGSEA. Germline trimming cut 7 bases from V and 5 bases from J; bases unmatched to any gene: 8. The CDR3 loop reads CSASDRVNEQYF. Here the CDR3 DNA reads TGCAGCGCCTCCGACAGGGTCAACGAGCAGTACTTC.

V and J are TRBV27 and TRBJ1-5; TRBD1 might be the D (6 bases). The length of the CDR3 is 13 residues. Per germline, CDR1 MNHEY and CDR2 SMNVEV (reference sequence). Trimming shortened V by 5 bases and J by 6 bases, and 11 bases separated the two germline ends. This chain's CDR3 is CASSLQGSQPQHF. In nucleotides, the CDR3 is TGTGCCAGCAGTCTACAGGGTAGTCAGCCCCAGCATTTT.

The genes are TRBV29-1 and TRBJ2-3; 10 bases line up with TRBD1. The junction had 9 bases not matched to a gene; V was cut back by 6 bases and J by 3 bases. The CDR3 sequence is 15 residues long. CDR1 is SQVTM, CDR2 ANQGSEA, per germline. CDR3 region: CSVVWTGGRTDTQYF. CDR3 nucleotide sequence: TGCAGCGTAGTATGGACAGGGGGTAGAACAGATACGCAGTATTTT.

This clone was counted a single time. The chain has TRBV10-2 and TRBJ1-1, with 9 nucleotides matching TRBD1. The CDR3 spans 14 residues. The germline CDR1 and CDR2 sequences are WSHSY and SAAADI. Losses at the gene ends were 4 bases for V and 8 bases for J; bases not matched to a gene: 8. Here the CDR3 DNA reads TGCGCCAGCAGTGTAGGGACAGGGCAGGGGGAAGCTTTCTTT. This sequence encodes CASSVGTGQGEAFF.

This chain uses TRBV5-4 with TRBJ1-1; D not resolved. Germline assignment: CDR1 SGHNT and CDR2 YYREEE (reference sequence). V gave up 5 bases and J gave up 4 bases, with 15 bases separating them. This CDR3 comprises 14 residues. The CDR3 protein is CASSYGGRSTEAFF. The DNA of the CDR3 is TGTGCCAGCAGTTACGGTGGGAGGAGCACTGAAGCTTTCTTT.

The rearrangement links TRBV14 to TRBJ2-5, with 9 bases fitting TRBD1. In germline, CDR1 is SGHDN, CDR2 FVKESK. V was pared by 9 bases and J by 2 bases, with 10 bases of the junction left unmatched. CDR3 length: 15 residues. The CDR3 DNA is TGTGCCAGTTCCCCTAGGACAGGGGTTCAAGAGACCCAGTACTTC. Its translation is CASSPRTGVQETQYF. Variable domain in full (rest from reference TRBV14 and TRBJ2-5): EAGVTQFPSHSVIEKGQTVTLRCDPISGHDNLYWYRRVMGKEIKFLLHFVKESKQDESGMPNNRFLAERTGGTYSTLKVQPAELEDSGVYFCASSPRTGVQETQYFGPGTRLLVL.

A few counts support this clone. J is TRBJ1-3 and V is TRBV19; 10 nucleotides line up with TRBD1. Germline V CDR1 and CDR2: LNHDA, SQIVND (reference sequence). The CDR3 length is 17 residues. V shed 7 bases, J shed 0 bases, and the junction held 9 bases outside the gene matches. The CDR3 sequence is CASNPPGTGVSGNTIYF. Written as DNA, the CDR3 is TGTGCCAGTAACCCTCCGGGGACAGGGGTCTCTGGAAACACCATATATTTT.

This sequence joins TRBV21-1 and TRBJ1-5; the table's D call of TRBD1 was not tested on the DNA. TRBV21-1 represents a pseudogene. The CDR3 has 16 residues. The CDR3 reads CASSKEGGQVNQPQHF. CDR3 bases: TGTGCCAGCAGCAAAGAGGGGGGACAGGTCAATCAGCCCCAGCATTTT.

This clone has a handful of counts. The chain carries TRBV29-1 and TRBJ1-5; 8 positions agree with TRBD1. The CDR3 covers 13 residues. The trim removed 6 bases at V and 8 bases at J, leaving 9 bases unmatched. Germline-derived CDR1 and CDR2 are SQVTM and ANQGSEA. The CDR3 spells CSVLRDRNEPQHF. For the CDR3, the DNA is TGCAGCGTCCTCCGGGACAGGAACGAGCCCCAGCATTTT. Using reference TRBV29-1 and TRBJ1-5 for the parts outside the CDR3, the full variable domain is SAVISQKPSRDICQRGTSLTIQCQVDSQVTMMFWYRQQPGQSLTLIATANQGSEATYESGFVIDKFPISRPNLTFSTLTVSNMSPEDSSIYLCSVLRDRNEPQHFGDGTRLSIL.

V usage is TRBV9 and J usage is TRBJ1-3; no clear D gene. The CDR3 runs 15 residues. V lost 1 base and J lost 3, with 11 bases in between. Looked up from germline, CDR1 is SGDLS and CDR2 is YYNGEE. CDR3 residues: CASSVPRAGGNTIYF. The CDR3 bases are TGTGCCAGCAGCGTACCTCGGGCGGGTGGAAACACCATATATTTT.

The chain uses TRBV5-8 and TRBJ2-1; TRBD2 is a possible D gene (7 bases). Germline V lookup: CDR1 SGHTS, CDR2 YDEGEE. V dropped 7 bases and J dropped 4 bases, with 27 bases sitting between them. CDR3 length equals 18 residues. The CDR3 DNA reads TGTGCCAGCGCCGCCGGGGCAGCGGGGAGGGGGGTGTACAATGAGCAGTTCTTC. Protein: CASAAGAAGRGVYNEQFF.

Comments on this clone: The limits of the CDR3 on the DNA are not certain, so only TCRdb's listed CDR3 is given. The gene calls are TRBV27 and TRBJ2-1; the table names TRBD2, a call not compared with the DNA. Germline CDR1 and CDR2: MNHEY and SMNVEV (reference sequence). The CDR3 is 13 residues long, ends included. The CDR3 spells CASSLFASGTPFF.

This sequence joins TRBV3-1 (or the pseudogene TRBV3-2) and TRBJ2-7; weak D call: TRBD2 (5 bases). The CDR3 runs to 15 residues. Per the germline V gene, CDR1 is LGHDT and CDR2 is YNNKEL (reference sequence). V was trimmed by 3 bases and J by 7 bases, leaving 19 bases between them. The CDR3 DNA follows: TGTGCCAGCAGCCAGTCAGCGGCCCCGGACTGGGAGCAGTACTTC. Its translation is CASSQSAAPDWEQYF.

J is TRBJ2-1 and V is TRBV27; weak D call: TRBD2 (6 bases). The V end lost 8 bases, the J end lost 6 bases, and 20 bases lay between the germline ends. This CDR3 comprises 15 residues. The germline CDR1 and CDR2 sequences are MNHEY and SMNVEV (reference sequence). The CDR3 loop is CASRLTGLPGNEQFF. The CDR3 nucleotides read TGTGCCAGCCGGCTAACGGGACTTCCGGGCAATGAGCAGTTCTTC.

The chain combines TRBV2 with TRBJ2-7, with 8 positions matching TRBD1. The V gene end was trimmed by 3 bases and the J gene end by 6 bases; junction bases not matched to a gene: 7. The CDR3 length is 14 residues. The germline gives CDR1 SNHLY, CDR2 FYNNEI. The chain's CDR3 is CASSEWQGAREQYF. CDR3 in DNA: TGTGCCAGCAGTGAGTGGCAGGGGGCTCGCGAGCAGTACTTC.

The genes are TRBV6-1 and TRBJ1-3; tentatively, D is TRBD1 (6 bases). V lost 2 bases, J lost 4 bases, and 15 bases lay in between. Germline lookup yields CDR1 MNHNS and CDR2 SASEGT. The length of the CDR3 is 16 residues. CDR3 residues: CASSELPGQIGNTIYF. CDR3 DNA sequence: TGTGCCAGCAGTGAACTCCCCGGACAGATCGGAAACACCATATATTTT.

The rearrangement uses TRBV11-2 and TRBJ1-3; D possibly corresponds to TRBD1 (6 bases). CDR1 is SGHAT and CDR2 is FQNNGV in the germline V gene. The CDR3 spans 15 residues. V was shortened by 5 bases and J by 2 bases, with 13 bases between the two germline ends. CDR3 sequence (DNA): TGTGCCAGCAGCCCTGGGGGCCTCACTGGAAACACCATATATTTT. The encoded protein is CASSPGGLTGNTIYF.

The chain joins TRBV4-1 to TRBJ1-5, with D perhaps matching TRBD1 (5 bases). This CDR3 is 14 amino acids long. The V and J ends lost 5 bases and 3 bases respectively, with 11 bases between them. Per the germline V gene, CDR1 is MGHRA and CDR2 is YSYEKL. The CDR3 here is CASSSRQHNQPQHF. The CDR3 region has the DNA TGCGCCAGCAGCTCCCGACAGCACAATCAGCCCCAGCATTTT.

The CDR3 DNA reads as TGTGCCAGCAGCCAAGCCGGCGCGGGACAGGGAAATTCTTCACCCCTCCACTTT. This gives the protein CASSQAGAGQGNSSPLHF. The chain recombines TRBV3-1 (or the pseudogene TRBV3-2) with TRBJ1-6, with 9 bases matching TRBD1. Germline-derived CDR1 and CDR2 are LGHDT and YNNKEL (reference sequence). V gave up 1 base and J gave up 9 bases; unmatched junction bases: 13. The CDR3 covers 18 residues.

The chain employs TRBV13 and TRBJ2-1; maybe TRBD2 (5 bases). CDR1 PRHDT and CDR2 FYEKMQ come from the germline V gene (reference sequence). The CDR3 runs to 13 residues. With 5 bases removed from V and 10 bases from J, the gap between germline ends came to 15 bases. The CDR3 sequence: CASSPRGWVEQFF. In DNA form, the CDR3 reads TGTGCCAGCAGCCCCCGAGGGTGGGTAGAGCAGTTCTTC.

The J gene is TRBJ2-2, the V gene TRBV10-3; 8 bases align to TRBD2. Germline CDR1 ENHRY, CDR2 SYGVKD. V lost 6 bases, J lost 5 bases, and 14 bases stayed unmatched. This CDR3 contains 17 residues. The CDR3: CAISNPKRLARTGELFF. The CDR3 DNA reads as TGTGCCATCAGCAACCCTAAACGACTAGCGAGGACCGGGGAGCTGTTTTTT.

The V call is TRBV19, the J call TRBJ2-1; 9 nucleotides agree with TRBD1. With V trimmed by 4 bases and J by 5 bases, 3 bases remained unmatched. The CDR3 is 14 residues long. Germline CDR1 reads LNHDA; CDR2 reads SQIVND (reference sequence). This CDR3 reads CASSRQGVNNEQFF. The CDR3 DNA sequence: TGTGCCAGTAGTAGACAGGGGGTTAACAATGAGCAGTTCTTC.

This clone was detected only a few times. CDR3 sequence (DNA): TGTGCCAGTAGACTAGCGGGGAGTCGGGATGAGCAGTTCTTC. Amino acid sequence: CASRLAGSRDEQFF. The chain has TRBV19 and TRBJ2-1, with 10 nucleotides matching TRBD2. The germline CDR1 and CDR2 sequences are LNHDA and SQIVND (reference sequence). V shed 6 bases and J 8 bases; nucleotides not matched to a gene: 7. The CDR3 runs to 14 residues.

This clone came up once. This chain connects TRBV29-1 to TRBJ1-1; 9 positions match TRBD1. V was clipped by 8 bases and J by 6 bases; unmatched bases: 7. In germline, CDR1 is SQVTM, CDR2 ANQGSEA. This CDR3 comprises 12 residues. CDR3 protein: CSTRQGVAEAFF. The CDR3 bases are TGCAGCACCAGACAGGGGGTTGCTGAAGCTTTCTTT. The full variable domain, with the rest looked up from reference TRBV29-1 and TRBJ1-1, is SAVISQKPSRDICQRGTSLTIQCQVDSQVTMMFWYRQQPGQSLTLIATANQGSEATYESGFVIDKFPISRPNLTFSTLTVSNMSPEDSSIYLCSTRQGVAEAFFGQGTRLTVV.

The chain joins TRBV5-5 to TRBJ2-7, with 9 bases identical to TRBD1. Germline V gives CDR1 SGHKS, CDR2 YYEKEE (reference sequence). The CDR3 is 13 amino acids. V lost 3 bases to trimming and J lost 5 bases; unmatched junction nucleotides: 3. The CDR3 coding sequence is TGTGCCAGCAGCTGGGGGACAGGGAACGAGCAGTACTTC. Encoded protein: CASSWGTGNEQYF.